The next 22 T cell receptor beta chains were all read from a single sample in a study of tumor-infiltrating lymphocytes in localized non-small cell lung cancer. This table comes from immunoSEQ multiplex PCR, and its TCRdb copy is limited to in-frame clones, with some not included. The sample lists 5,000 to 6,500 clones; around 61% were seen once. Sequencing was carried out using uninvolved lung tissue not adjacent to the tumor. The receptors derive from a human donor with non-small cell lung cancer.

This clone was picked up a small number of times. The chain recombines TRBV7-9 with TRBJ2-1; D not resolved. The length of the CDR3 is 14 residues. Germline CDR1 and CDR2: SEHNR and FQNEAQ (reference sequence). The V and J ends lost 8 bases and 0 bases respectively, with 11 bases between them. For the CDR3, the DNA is TGTGCCAGCGGGGTTCCGGTCTCCTACAATGAGCAGTTCTTC. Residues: CASGVPVSYNEQFF.

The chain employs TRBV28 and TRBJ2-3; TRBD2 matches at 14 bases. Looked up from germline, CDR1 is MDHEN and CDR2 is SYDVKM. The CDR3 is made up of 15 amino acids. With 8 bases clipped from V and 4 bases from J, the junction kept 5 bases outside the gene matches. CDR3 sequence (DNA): TGTGCCAGCGGCGGACTAGCGGGAGGAGCAGATACGCAGTATTTT. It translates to CASGGLAGGADTQYF.

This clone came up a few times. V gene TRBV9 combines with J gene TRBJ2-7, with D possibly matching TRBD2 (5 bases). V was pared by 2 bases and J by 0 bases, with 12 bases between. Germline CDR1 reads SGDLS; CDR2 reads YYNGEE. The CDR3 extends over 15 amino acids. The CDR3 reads CASSVRAAGSYEQYF. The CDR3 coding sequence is TGTGCCAGCAGCGTCCGAGCGGCCGGCTCCTACGAGCAGTACTTC.

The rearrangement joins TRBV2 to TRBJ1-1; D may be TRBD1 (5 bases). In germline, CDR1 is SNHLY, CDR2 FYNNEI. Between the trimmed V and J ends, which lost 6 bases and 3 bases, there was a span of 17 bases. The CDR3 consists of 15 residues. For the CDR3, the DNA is TGTGCCAGCAGCGCCAGTCGTGGGGGGGACACTGAAGCTTTCTTT. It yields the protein CASSASRGGDTEAFF.

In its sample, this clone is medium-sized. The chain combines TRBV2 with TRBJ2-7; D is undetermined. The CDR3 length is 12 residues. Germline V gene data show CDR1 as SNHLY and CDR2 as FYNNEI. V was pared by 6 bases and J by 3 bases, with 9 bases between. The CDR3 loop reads CASSLNHYEQYF. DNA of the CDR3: TGTGCCAGCAGCTTGAACCACTACGAGCAGTACTTC.

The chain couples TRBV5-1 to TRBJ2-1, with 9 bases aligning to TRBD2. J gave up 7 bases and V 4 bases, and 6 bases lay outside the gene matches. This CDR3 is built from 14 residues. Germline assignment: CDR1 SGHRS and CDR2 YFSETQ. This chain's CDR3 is CASSRREGKNEQFF. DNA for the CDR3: TGCGCCAGCAGCAGGCGGGAGGGGAAAAATGAGCAGTTCTTC.

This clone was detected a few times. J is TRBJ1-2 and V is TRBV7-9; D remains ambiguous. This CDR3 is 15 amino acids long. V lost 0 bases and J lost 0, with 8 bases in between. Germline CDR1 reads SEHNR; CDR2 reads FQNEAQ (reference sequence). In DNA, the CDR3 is TGTGCCAGCAGCTTAGCCGGAGGGACTAACTATGGCTACACCTTC. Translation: CASSLAGGTNYGYTF.

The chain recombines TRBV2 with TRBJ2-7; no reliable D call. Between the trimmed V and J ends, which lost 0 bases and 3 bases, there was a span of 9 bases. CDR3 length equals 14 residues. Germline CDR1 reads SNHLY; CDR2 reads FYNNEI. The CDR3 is CASSEARLVYEQYF. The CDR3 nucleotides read TGTGCCAGCAGTGAAGCCCGGCTGGTCTACGAGCAGTACTTC. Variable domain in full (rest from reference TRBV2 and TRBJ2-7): EPEVTQTPSHQVTQMGQEVILRCVPISNHLYFYWYRQILGQKVEFLVSFYNNEISEKSEIFDDQFSVERPDGSNFTLKIRSTKLEDSAMYFCASSEARLVYEQYFGPGTRLTVT.

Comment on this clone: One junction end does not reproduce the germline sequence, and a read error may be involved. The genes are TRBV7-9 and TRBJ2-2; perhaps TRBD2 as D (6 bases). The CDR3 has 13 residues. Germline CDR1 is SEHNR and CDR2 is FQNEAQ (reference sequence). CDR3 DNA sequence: TGTGCCAGCAGCCTAGCGACGACCGGGGAGCTGTTTTTT. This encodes CASSLATTGELFF.

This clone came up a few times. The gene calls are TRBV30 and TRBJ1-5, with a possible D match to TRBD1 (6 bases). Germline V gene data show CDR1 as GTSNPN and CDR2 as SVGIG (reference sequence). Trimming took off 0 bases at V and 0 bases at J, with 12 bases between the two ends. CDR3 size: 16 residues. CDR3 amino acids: CAWSVHSGDSNQPQHF. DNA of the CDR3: TGTGCCTGGAGTGTACATTCAGGGGATAGCAATCAGCCCCAGCATTTT. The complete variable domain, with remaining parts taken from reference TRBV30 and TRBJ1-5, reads SQTIHQWPATLVQPVGSPLSLECTVEGTSNPNLYWYRQAAGRGLQLLFYSVGIGQISSEVPQNLSASRPQDRQFILSSKKLLLSDSGFYLCAWSVHSGDSNQPQHFGDGTRLSIL.

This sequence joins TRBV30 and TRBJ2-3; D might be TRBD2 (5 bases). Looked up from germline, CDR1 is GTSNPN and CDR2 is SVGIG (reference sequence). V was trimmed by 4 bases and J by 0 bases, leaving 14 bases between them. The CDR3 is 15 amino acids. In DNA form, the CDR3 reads TGTGCCTGGAAACCGGGATACGGTAGCACAGATACGCAGTATTTT. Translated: CAWKPGYGSTDTQYF.

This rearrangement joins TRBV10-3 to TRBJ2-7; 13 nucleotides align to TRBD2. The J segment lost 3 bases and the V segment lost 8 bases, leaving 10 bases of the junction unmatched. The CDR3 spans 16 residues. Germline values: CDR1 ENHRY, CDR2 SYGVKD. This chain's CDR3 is CAIGDRGTSGNYEQYF. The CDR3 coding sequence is TGTGCCATCGGGGACAGGGGGACTAGCGGGAACTACGAGCAGTACTTC.

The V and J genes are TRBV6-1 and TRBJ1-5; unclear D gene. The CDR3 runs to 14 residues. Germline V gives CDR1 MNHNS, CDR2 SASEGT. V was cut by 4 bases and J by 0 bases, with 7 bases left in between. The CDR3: CASSGDLSNQPQHF. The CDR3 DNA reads TGTGCCAGCAGTGGCGACCTTAGCAATCAGCCCCAGCATTTT.

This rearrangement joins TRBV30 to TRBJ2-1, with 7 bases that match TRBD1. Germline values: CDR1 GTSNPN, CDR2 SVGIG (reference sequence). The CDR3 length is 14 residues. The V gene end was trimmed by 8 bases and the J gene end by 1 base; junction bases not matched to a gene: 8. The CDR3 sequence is CAVLRQGSYNEQFF. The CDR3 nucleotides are TGTGCCGTTCTGCGACAGGGATCCTACAATGAGCAGTTCTTC.

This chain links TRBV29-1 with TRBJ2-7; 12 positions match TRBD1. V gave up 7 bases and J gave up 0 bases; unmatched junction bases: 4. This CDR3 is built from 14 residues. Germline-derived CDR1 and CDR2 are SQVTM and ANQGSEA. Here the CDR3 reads CSAQGQGASYEQYF. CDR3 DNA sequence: TGCAGCGCCCAGGGACAGGGGGCCTCCTACGAGCAGTACTTC.

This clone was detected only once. For the CDR3, the DNA is TGTGCCACGGGATTGGGCGGGGAGCTGTTTTTT. Amino acid sequence: CATGLGGELFF. J is TRBJ2-2 and V is TRBV15; D gene unclear. Looked up from germline, CDR1 is LNHNV and CDR2 is YYDKDF (reference sequence). Trimming cost V 9 bases and J 7 bases, with 9 bases left between them. CDR3 length: 11 amino acids.

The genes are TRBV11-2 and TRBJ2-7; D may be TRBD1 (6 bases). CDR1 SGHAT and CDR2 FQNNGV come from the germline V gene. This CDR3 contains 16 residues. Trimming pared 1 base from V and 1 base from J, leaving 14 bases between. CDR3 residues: CASSLAPRGRSYEQYF. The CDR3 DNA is TGTGCCAGCAGCTTAGCCCCCAGGGGCAGATCCTACGAGCAGTACTTC. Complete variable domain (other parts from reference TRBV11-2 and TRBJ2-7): EAGVAQSPRYKIIEKRQSVAFWCNPISGHATLYWYQQILGQGPKLLIQFQNNGVVDDSQLPKDRFSAERLKGVDSTLKIQPAKLEDSAVYLCASSLAPRGRSYEQYFGPGTRLTVT.

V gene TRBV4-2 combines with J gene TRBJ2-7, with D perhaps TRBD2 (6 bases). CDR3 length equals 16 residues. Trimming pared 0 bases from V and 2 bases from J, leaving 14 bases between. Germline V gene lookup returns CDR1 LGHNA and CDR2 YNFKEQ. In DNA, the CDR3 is TGTGCCAGCAGCCAAGAGGCGGGGACCCCGACCTACGAGCAGTACTTC. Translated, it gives CASSQEAGTPTYEQYF.

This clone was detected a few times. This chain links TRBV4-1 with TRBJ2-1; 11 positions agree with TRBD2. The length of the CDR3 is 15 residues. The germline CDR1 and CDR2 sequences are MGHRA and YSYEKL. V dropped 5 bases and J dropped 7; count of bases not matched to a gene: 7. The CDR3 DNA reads TGCGCCAGCAGCATACTAGCGGGGGCCCCGAATGAGCAGTTCTTC. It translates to CASSILAGAPNEQFF.

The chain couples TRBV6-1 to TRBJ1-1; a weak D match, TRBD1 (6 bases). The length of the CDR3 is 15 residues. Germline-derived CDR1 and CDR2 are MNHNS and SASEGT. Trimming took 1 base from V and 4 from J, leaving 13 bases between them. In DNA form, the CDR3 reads TGTGCCAGCAGTGAAGATTGGGGGGCAAGCACTGAAGCTTTCTTT. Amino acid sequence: CASSEDWGASTEAFF.

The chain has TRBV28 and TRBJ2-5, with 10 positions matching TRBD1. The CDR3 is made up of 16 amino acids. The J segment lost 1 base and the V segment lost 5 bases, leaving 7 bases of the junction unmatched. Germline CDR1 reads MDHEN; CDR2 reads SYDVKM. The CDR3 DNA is TGTGCCAGCAGTACCACGCGGACAGGGGGCCAAGAGACCCAGTACTTC. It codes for CASSTTRTGGQETQYF.

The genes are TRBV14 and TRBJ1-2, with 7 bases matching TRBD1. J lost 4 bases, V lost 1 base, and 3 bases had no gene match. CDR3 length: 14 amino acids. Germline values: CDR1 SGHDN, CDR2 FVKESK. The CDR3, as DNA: TGTGCCAGCAGCCAAGGACAGGGAACCTATGGCTACACCTTC. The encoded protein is CASSQGQGTYGYTF.